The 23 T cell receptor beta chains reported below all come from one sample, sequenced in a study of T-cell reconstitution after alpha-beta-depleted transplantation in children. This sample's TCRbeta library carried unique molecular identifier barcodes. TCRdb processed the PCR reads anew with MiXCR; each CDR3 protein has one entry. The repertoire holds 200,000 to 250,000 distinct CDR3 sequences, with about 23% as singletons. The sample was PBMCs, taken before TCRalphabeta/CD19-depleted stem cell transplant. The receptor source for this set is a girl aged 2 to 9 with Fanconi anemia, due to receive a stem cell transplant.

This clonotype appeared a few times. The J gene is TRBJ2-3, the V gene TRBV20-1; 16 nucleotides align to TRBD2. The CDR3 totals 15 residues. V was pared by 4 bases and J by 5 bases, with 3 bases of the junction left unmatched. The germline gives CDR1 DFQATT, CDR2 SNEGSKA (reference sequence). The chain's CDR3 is CSATGLAGGRDTQYF. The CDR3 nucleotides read TGCAGTGCTACGGGACTAGCGGGGGGGAGAGATACGCAGTATTTT.

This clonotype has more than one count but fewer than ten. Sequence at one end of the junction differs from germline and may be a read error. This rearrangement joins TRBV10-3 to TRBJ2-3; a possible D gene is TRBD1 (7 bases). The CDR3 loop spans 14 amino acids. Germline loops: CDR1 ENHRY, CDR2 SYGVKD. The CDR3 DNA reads TGTGCCGTCAGGGGGGAGCGGTCCACAGATACGCAGTATTTT. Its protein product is CAVRGERSTDTQYF.

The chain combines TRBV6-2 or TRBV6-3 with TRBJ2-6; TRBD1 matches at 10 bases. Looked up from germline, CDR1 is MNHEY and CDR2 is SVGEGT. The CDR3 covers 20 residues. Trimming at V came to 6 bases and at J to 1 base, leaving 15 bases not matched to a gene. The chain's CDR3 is CASSPLAWTGGISGANVLTF. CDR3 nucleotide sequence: TGTGCCAGCAGCCCCCTGGCATGGACAGGGGGAATATCTGGGGCCAACGTCCTGACTTTC.

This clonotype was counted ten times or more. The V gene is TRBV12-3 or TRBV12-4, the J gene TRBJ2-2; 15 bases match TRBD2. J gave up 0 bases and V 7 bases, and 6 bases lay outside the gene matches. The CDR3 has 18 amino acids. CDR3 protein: CASTSGTSGRSNTGELFF. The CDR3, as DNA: TGTGCCAGCACCTCCGGGACTAGCGGGAGGTCGAACACCGGGGAGCTGTTTTTT.

The CDR3 region is CSVEFRGRRGSYNEQFF. The CDR3 DNA is TGCAGCGTTGAATTTAGGGGGCGCAGAGGCTCCTACAATGAGCAGTTCTTC. This chain links TRBV29-1 with TRBJ2-1; 7 bases are a match to TRBD1. With 2 bases clipped from V and 0 bases from J, the junction kept 10 bases outside the gene matches. Germline V gene sequence: CDR1 SQVTM, CDR2 ANQGSEA. The CDR3 length is 17 residues.

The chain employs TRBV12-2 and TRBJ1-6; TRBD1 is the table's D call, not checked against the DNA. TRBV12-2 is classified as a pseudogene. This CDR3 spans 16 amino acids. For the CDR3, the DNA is TGTGCAATGACAAGTTTGACCCGGAGCTATAATTCACCCCTCCACTTT. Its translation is CAMTSLTRSYNSPLHF.

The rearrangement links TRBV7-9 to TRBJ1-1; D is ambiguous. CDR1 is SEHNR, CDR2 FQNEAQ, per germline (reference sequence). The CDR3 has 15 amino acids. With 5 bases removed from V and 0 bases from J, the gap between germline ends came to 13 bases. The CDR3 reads CASSPAEWLNTEAFF. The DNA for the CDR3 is TGTGCCAGCAGCCCCGCGGAGTGGCTGAACACTGAAGCTTTCTTT.

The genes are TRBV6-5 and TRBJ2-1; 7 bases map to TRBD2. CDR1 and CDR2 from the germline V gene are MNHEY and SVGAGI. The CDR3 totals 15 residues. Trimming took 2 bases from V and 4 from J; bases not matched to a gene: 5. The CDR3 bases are TGTGCCAGCAGTTACGCTAGCGGAGATTACAATGAGCAGTTCTTC. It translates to CASSYASGDYNEQFF.

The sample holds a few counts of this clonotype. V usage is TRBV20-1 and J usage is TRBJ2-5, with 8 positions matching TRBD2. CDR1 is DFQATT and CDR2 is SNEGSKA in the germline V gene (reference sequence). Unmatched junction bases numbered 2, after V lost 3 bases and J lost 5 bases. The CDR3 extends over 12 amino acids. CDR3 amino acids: CSASPGGETQYF. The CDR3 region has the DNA TGCAGTGCTAGTCCGGGAGGGGAGACCCAGTACTTC.

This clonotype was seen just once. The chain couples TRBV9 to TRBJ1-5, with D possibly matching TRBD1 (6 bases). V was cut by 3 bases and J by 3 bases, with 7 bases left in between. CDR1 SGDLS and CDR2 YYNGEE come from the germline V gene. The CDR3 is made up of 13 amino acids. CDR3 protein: CASSGQANQPQHF. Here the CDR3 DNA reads TGTGCCAGCAGCGGACAGGCCAATCAGCCCCAGCATTTT.

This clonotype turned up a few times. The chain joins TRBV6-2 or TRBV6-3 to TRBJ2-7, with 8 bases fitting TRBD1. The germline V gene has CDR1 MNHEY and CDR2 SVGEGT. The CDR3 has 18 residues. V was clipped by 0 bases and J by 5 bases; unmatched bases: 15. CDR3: CASSYSMADRELRDEQYF. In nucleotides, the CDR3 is TGTGCCAGCAGTTACTCGATGGCGGACAGGGAACTTAGGGACGAGCAGTACTTC.

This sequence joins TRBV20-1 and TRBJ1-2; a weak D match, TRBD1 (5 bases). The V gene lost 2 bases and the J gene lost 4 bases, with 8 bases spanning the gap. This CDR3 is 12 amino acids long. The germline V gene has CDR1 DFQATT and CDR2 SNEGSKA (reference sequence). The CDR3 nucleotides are TGCAGTGCTAGATTGACAGCCTATGGCTACACCTTC. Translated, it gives CSARLTAYGYTF.

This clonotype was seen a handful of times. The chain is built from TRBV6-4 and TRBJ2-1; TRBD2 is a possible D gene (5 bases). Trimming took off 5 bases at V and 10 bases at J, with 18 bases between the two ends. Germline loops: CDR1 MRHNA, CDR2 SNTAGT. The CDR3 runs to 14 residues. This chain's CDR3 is CASSQALDYREQFF. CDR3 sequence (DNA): TGTGCCAGCAGTCAAGCCCTAGACTACAGAGAGCAGTTCTTC.

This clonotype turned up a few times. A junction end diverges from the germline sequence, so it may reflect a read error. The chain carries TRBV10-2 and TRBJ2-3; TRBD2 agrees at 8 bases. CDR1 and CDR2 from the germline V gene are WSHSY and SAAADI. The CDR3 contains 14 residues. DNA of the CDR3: TGCGCCAGCAGGGCGGGGGGAAGCACATATACGCAGTATTTT. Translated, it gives CASRAGGSTYTQYF.

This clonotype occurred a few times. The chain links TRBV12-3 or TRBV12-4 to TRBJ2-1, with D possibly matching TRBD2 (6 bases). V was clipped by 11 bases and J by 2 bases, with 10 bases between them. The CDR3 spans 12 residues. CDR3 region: CACGDPYNEQFF. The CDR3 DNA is TGTGCCTGCGGGGACCCCTACAATGAGCAGTTCTTC.

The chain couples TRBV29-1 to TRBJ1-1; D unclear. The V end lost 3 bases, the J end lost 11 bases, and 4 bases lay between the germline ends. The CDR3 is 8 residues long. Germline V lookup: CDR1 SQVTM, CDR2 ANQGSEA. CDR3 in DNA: TGCAGCGTTGACTGGGCTTTCTTT. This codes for CSVDWAFF.

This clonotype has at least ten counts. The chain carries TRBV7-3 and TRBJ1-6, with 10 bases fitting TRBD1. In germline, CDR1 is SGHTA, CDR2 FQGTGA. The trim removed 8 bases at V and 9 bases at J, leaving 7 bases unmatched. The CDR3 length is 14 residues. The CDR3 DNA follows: TGTGCCAGCGGGACAGGGGTATGGGGTTCACCCCTCCACTTT. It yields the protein CASGTGVWGSPLHF.

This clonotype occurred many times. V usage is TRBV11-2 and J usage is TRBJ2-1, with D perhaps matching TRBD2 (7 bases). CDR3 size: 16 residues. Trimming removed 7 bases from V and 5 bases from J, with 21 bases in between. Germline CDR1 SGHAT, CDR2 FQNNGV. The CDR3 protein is CASTPRGRASHNEQFF. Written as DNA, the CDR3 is TGTGCCAGCACCCCAAGGGGGAGGGCGTCCCACAATGAGCAGTTCTTC.

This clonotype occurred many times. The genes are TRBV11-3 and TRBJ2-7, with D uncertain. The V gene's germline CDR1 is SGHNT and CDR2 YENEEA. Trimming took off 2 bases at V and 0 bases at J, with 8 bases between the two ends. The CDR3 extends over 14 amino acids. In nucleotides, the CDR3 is TGTGCCAGCAGCTTATCGGCACACTCCTACGAGCAGTACTTC. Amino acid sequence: CASSLSAHSYEQYF.

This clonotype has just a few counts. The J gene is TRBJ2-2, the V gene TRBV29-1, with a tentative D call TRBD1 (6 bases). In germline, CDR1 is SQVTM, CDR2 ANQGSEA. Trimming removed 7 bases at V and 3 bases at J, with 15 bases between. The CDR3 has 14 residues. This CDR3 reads CSARPDSYTGELFF. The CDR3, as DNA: TGCAGCGCCCGACCGGACAGCTACACCGGGGAGCTGTTTTTT.

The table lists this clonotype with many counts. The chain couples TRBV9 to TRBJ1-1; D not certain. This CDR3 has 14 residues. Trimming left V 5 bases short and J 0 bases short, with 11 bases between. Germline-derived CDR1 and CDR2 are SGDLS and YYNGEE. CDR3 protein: CASRPLTLNTEAFF. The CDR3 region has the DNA TGTGCCAGCAGACCCCTGACCTTGAACACTGAAGCTTTCTTT.

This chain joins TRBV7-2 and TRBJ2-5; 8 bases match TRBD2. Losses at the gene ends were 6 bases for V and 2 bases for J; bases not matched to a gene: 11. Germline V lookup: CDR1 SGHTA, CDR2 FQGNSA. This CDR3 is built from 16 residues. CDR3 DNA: TGTGCCAGCAGGAGGGTCGGTACTAGCGGACAAGAGACCCAGTACTTC. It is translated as CASRRVGTSGQETQYF.

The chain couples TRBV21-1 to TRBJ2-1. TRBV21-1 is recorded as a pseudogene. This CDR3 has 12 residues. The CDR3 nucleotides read TGTGCCAGCAGCAAAGTATACAATGAGCAGTTCTTC. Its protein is CASSKVYNEQFF.